This T cell receptor (beta chain) stems from a study of shared clonotypes between healthy human individuals. Sequencing used immunoSEQ multiplex PCR; TCRdb keeps in-frame clones, though not all of them. Here the sample spans some 490,000 clones, about 72% being singletons. Germline CDR1 and CDR2: SGHNT and YYREEE (reference sequence). The ends lost 0 bases at V and 0 bases at J; junction bases unmatched: 7. The CDR3 is 17 amino acids. The specimen was PBMCs. The chain recombines TRBV5-4 with TRBJ2-7; 9 positions agree with TRBD2. The sequence derives from a middle-aged woman in good health. Some clones in this sample may be carry-over from other donors' samples. The CDR3 DNA follows: TGTGCCAGCAGCTTGGGGCTAGCGGGACCCAGCTCCTACGAGCAGTACTTC. This codes for CASSLGLAGPSSYEQYF.